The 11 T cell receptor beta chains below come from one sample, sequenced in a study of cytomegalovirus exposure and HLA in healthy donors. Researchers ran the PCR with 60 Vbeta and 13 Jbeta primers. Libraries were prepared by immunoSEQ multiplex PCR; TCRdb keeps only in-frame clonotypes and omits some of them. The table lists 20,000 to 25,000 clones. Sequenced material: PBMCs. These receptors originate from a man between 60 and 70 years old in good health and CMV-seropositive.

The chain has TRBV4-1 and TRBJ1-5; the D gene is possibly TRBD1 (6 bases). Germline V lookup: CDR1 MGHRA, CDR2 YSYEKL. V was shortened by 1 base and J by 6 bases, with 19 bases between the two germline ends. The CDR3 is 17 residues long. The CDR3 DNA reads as TGCGCCAGCAGCCAAGCCTACTTCAGGGGAATAGGTCAGCCCCAGCATTTT. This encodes CASSQAYFRGIGQPQHF.

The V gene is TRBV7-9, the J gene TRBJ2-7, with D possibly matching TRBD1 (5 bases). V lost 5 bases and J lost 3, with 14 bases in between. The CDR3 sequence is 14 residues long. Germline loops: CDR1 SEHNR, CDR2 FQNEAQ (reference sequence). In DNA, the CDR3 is TGTGCCAGCAGCCGACAGCTTGGTGACTACGAGCAGTACTTC. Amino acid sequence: CASSRQLGDYEQYF.

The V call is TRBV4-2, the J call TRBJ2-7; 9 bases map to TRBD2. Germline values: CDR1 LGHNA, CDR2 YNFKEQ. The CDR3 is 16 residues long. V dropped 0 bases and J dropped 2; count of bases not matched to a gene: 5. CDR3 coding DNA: TGTGCCAGCAGCCAAGATTTGACTAGCGGTGCCTACGAGCAGTACTTC. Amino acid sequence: CASSQDLTSGAYEQYF.

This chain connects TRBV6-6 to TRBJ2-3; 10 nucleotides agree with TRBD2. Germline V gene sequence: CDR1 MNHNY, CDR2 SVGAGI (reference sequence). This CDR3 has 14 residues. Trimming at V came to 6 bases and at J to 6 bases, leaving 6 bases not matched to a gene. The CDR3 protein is CASRAAGGGDTQYF. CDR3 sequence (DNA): TGTGCCAGCAGGGCAGCGGGAGGGGGGGATACGCAGTATTTT.

The CDR3 sequence is CASDNSRVGETQYF. CDR3 DNA: TGTGCCAGTGATAACTCCAGGGTGGGGGAGACCCAGTACTTC. This sequence joins TRBV19 and TRBJ2-5; TRBD1 is a possible D gene (5 bases). V was cut by 8 bases and J by 5 bases, with 18 bases left in between. The CDR3 totals 14 residues. Per the germline V gene, CDR1 is LNHDA and CDR2 is SQIVND (reference sequence).

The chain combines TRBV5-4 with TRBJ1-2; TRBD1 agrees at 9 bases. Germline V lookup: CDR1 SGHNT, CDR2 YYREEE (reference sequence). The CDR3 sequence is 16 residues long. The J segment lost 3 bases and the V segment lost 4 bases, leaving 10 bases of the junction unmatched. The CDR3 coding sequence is TGTGCCAGCAGCCACGGGACAGGGATGCCTTACTATGGCTACACCTTC. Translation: CASSHGTGMPYYGYTF. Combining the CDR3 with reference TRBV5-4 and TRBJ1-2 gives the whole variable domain ETGVTQSPTHLIKTRGQQVTLRCSSQSGHNTVSWYQQALGQGPQFIFQYYREEENGRGNFPPRFSGLQFPNYSSELNVNALELDDSALYLCASSHGTGMPYYGYTFGSGTRLTVV.

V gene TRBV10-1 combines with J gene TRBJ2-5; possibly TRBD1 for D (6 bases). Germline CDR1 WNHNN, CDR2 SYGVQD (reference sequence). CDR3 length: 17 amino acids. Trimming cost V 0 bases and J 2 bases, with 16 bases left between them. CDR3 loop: CASSESTRAQGQETQYF. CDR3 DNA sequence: TGCGCCAGCAGTGAGTCGACACGGGCCCAGGGGCAAGAGACCCAGTACTTC.

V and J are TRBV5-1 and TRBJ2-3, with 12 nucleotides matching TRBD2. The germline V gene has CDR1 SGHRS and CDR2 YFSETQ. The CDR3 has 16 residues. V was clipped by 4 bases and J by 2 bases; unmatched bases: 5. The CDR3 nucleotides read TGCGCCAGCAGCATCCGGACTAGCGGGGACACAGATACGCAGTATTTT. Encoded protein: CASSIRTSGDTDTQYF.

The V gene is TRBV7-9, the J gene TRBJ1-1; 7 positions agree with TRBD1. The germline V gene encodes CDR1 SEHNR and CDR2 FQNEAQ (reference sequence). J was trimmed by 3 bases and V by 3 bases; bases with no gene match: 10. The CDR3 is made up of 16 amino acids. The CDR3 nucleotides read TGTGCCAGCAGCTTCCCCCGAGGGGGCGCGGACACTGAAGCTTTCTTT. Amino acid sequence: CASSFPRGGADTEAFF.

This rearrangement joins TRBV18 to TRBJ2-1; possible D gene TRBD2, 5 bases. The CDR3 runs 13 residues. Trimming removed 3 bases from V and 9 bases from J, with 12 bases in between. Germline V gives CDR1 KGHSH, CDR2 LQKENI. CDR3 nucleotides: TGTGCCAGCTCACCGATTAGCGTAGGTGAGCAGTTCTTC. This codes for CASSPISVGEQFF. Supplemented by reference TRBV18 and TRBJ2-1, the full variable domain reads NAGVMQNPRHLVRRRGQEARLRCSPMKGHSHVYWYRQLPEEGLKFMVYLQKENIIDESGMPKERFSAEFPKEGPSILRIQQVVRGDSAAYFCASSPISVGEQFFGPGTRLTVL.

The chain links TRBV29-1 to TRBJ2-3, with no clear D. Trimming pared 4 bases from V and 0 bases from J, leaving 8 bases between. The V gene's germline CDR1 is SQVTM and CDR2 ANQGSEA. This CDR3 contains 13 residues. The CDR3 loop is CSVVAASTDTQYF. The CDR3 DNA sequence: TGCAGCGTTGTAGCCGCCAGCACAGATACGCAGTATTTT.